This entry features one TCR beta chain sequence. V was trimmed by 6 bases and J by 2 bases, leaving 13 bases between them. Germline values: CDR1 MDHEN, CDR2 SYDVKM. There are 14 residues in the CDR3. This sample is drawn from a study of blood T cell repertoires in COVID-19. The table came from immunoSEQ multiplex PCR; TCRdb's copy has only in-frame clones and leaves some out. The data contain around 270,000 clones, approximately 91% of them singletons. The sequence was collected from a person aged 18-35 years with COVID-19, enrolled during active disease. The rearrangement uses TRBV28 and TRBJ1-2, with D possibly TRBD1 on 5 matching bases. The material sequenced was peripheral blood. CDR3 bases: TGTGCCAGCAGCCCTGACCAGGGAAACTATGGCTACACCTTC. As protein: CASSPDQGNYGYTF.